These 10 T cell receptor beta chains were all obtained from the same sample, sequenced in a study of regulatory T cells in long-lasting Graves disease (dated by TCRdb to the early 2020s). Library preparation employed multiplex PCR. TCRdb lists the instrument as Illumina HiSeq 4000. iRepertoire HTBI primers and Arm-PCR amplification of CDR3 regions were used to construct TCR beta libraries. TCRdb reanalyzed the raw reads on its own, using fastp at Q25 for trimming and MiXCR for clone calling, and kept in-frame beta chains. Every CDR3 protein is listed once, alongside the most common genes and DNA of its rows. The sample data list about 420,000 distinct CDR3 sequences, and about a sixth of these were observed just once. The ten most abundant clones make up about 23% of the sample. The intended sense of this specimen's time point label: newly diagnosed GD, antithyroid drugs for less than 3 months. RNA was extracted from PBMCs in TRIzol for both TCR sequencing and RNA sequencing.

This same sample was also taken into another study, of T cells in Graves' hyperthyroidism and ophthalmopathy.

Here the sequenced sample was peripheral blood mononuclear cells (PBMCs), taken at new diagnosis, from a patient treated with antithyroid drugs. These receptors originate from a woman younger than 30 with Graves disease. Donor details come from another sample of the same person, matched by shared clones.

This clonotype was recorded at least ten times. The chain has TRBV3-1 and TRBJ2-1; 14 positions match TRBD2. Trimming cost V 3 bases and J 0 bases; bases outside gene matches: 4. The CDR3 runs to 18 residues. Germline CDR1 is LGHDT and CDR2 is YNNKEL (reference sequence). CDR3 region: CASSQPGTSGGSYNEQFF. In DNA, the CDR3 is TGTGCCAGCAGCCAGCCTGGGACTAGCGGGGGCTCCTACAATGAGCAGTTCTTC.

The rearrangement uses TRBV5-1 and TRBJ1-5, with D perhaps TRBD1 (6 bases). V was cut by 0 bases and J by 6 bases, with 16 bases left in between. Germline V lookup: CDR1 SGHRS, CDR2 YFSETQ. This CDR3 has 16 residues. The chain's CDR3 is CASSLDPTQGSQPQHF. CDR3 in DNA: TGCGCCAGCAGCTTGGACCCTACTCAGGGGTCTCAGCCCCAGCATTTT.

This clonotype was recorded at least ten times. The V and J genes are TRBV2 and TRBJ2-3, with D possibly being TRBD2 (7 bases). This CDR3 comprises 16 residues. V was shortened by 7 bases and J by 5 bases, with 22 bases between the two germline ends. Germline values: CDR1 SNHLY, CDR2 FYNNEI. This chain's CDR3 is CASNPLQGGRGDTQYF. The CDR3 DNA sequence: TGTGCCAGCAATCCTTTACAGGGAGGGCGGGGAGATACGCAGTATTTT.

Turning to this clonotype: A much larger clone differs from this one at a single base, so this may be a read error. The chain links TRBV30 to TRBJ2-7, with 8 bases that match TRBD2. This CDR3 has 14 residues. CDR1 is GTSNPN, CDR2 SVGIG, per germline (reference sequence). For the CDR3, the DNA is TGTGCCTGGAGTTTTCGGGGGGGTGTGGACGAGCAGGACTTC. Protein: CAWSFRGGVDEQDF.

The chain carries TRBV6-2 or TRBV6-3 and TRBJ2-5, with 9 bases identical to TRBD1. Germline V lookup: CDR1 MNHEY, CDR2 SVGEGT. Germline trimming cut 4 bases from V and 3 bases from J; bases unmatched to any gene: 6. This CDR3 spans 15 amino acids. The CDR3 bases are TGTGCCAGCAGTTCCGGGACAGGGCAAGAAGAGACCCAGTACTTC. It encodes CASSSGTGQEETQYF.

The chain couples TRBV10-3 to TRBJ1-1, with 7 bases fitting TRBD1. The CDR3 length is 14 residues. The junction had 5 bases not matched to a gene; V was cut back by 6 bases and J by 1 base. Germline values: CDR1 ENHRY, CDR2 SYGVKD. CDR3 nucleotides: TGTGCCATCAGGGAGACAGGGTCGAACACTGAAGCTTTCTTT. Amino acids: CAIRETGSNTEAFF.

This clonotype was counted many times. The CDR3 DNA reads as TGTGCCAGCAGCTTAGTGACCTCGGGGGCTGGCGAGCAGTACTTC. It translates to CASSLVTSGAGEQYF. This rearrangement joins TRBV11-2 to TRBJ2-7, with D perhaps TRBD1 or TRBD2 (6 bases each). V lost 1 base and J lost 6, with 16 bases in between. CDR3 length: 15 amino acids. Germline V lookup: CDR1 SGHAT, CDR2 FQNNGV.

This clonotype has at least ten counts. The chain combines TRBV12-3 or TRBV12-4 with TRBJ2-1, with D uncertain. The CDR3 covers 12 residues. V was shortened by 5 bases and J by 9 bases, with 11 bases between the two germline ends. The CDR3, as DNA: TGTGCCAGCAGTGGATGGTCTAGTGAGCAGTTCTTC. Residues: CASSGWSSEQFF.

This clonotype was counted many times. The rearrangement joins TRBV15 to TRBJ2-5, with D possibly being TRBD1 (5 bases). Per the germline V gene, CDR1 is LNHNV and CDR2 is YYDKDF (reference sequence). V was pared by 0 bases and J by 2 bases, with 10 bases between. The CDR3 consists of 15 residues. CDR3 in amino acids: CATSRDQRQQETQYF. For the CDR3, the DNA is TGTGCCACCAGCAGAGATCAAAGACAGCAAGAGACCCAGTACTTC.

The V call is TRBV7-8, the J call TRBJ2-7; perhaps TRBD2 as D (6 bases). The CDR3 is made up of 15 amino acids. CDR1 is SGHVS, CDR2 FQNEAQ, per germline. Trimming took 0 bases from V and 6 from J, leaving 15 bases between them. In DNA form, the CDR3 reads TGTGCCAGCAGCTTAGCGACTAGTGGTAAAAGCGAGCAGTACTTC. Protein product: CASSLATSGKSEQYF.